Below, 25 T cell receptor beta chains from the same sample are listed, as sequenced in a study of beta chain features in type 1 diabetes. Expressed TCRB transcripts were sequenced after all isolated RNA was converted to cDNA. This table comes from immunoSEQ multiplex PCR, and its TCRdb copy is limited to in-frame clones, with some not included. Here the sample spans 140,000 to 150,000 clones, roughly 48% being singletons. The sample consisted of Tregs from blood. These receptors originate from a man aged 18 to 30 in good health.

About this clone: Other nucleotide sequences from this sample produce the same CDR3. This chain links TRBV6-6 with TRBJ1-1, with 8 bases lining up with TRBD1. Germline V CDR1 and CDR2: MNHNY, SVGAGI (reference sequence). The length of the CDR3 is 14 residues. V trimming: 7 bases; J trimming: 5 bases; junction bases outside the gene matches: 9. The CDR3 sequence: CASTIGQGQTEAFF. The CDR3 coding sequence is TGTGCCAGCACTATAGGACAGGGCCAGACTGAAGCTTTCTTT.

The genes are TRBV20-1 and TRBJ2-5; no definite D call. CDR3 length: 11 amino acids. Trimming pared 5 bases from V and 5 bases from J, leaving 9 bases between. Germline values: CDR1 DFQATT, CDR2 SNEGSKA (reference sequence). The CDR3 sequence: CSAAPEETQYF. For the CDR3, the DNA is TGCAGTGCTGCCCCTGAGGAGACCCAGTACTTC.

This clone has a handful of counts. This chain joins TRBV7-9 and TRBJ2-1; maybe TRBD2 (5 bases). The V end lost 0 bases, the J end lost 6 bases, and 6 bases lay between the germline ends. This CDR3 is built from 13 residues. Germline V lookup: CDR1 SEHNR, CDR2 FQNEAQ (reference sequence). CDR3 protein: CASSLAGVNEQFF. The CDR3 nucleotides read TGTGCCAGCAGCTTAGCGGGAGTCAATGAGCAGTTCTTC. The full variable domain, rest sourced from reference TRBV7-9 and TRBJ2-1, is DTGVSQNPRHKITKRGQNVTFRCDPISEHNRLYWYRQTLGQGPEFLTYFQNEAQLEKSRLLSDRFSAERPKGSFSTLEIQRTEQGDSAMYLCASSLAGVNEQFFGPGTRLTVL.

The chain couples TRBV7-9 to TRBJ2-2; 9 bases are shared with TRBD2. The ends lost 3 bases at V and 6 bases at J; junction bases unmatched: 5. CDR1 and CDR2 (germline): SEHNR, FQNEAQ (reference sequence). This CDR3 region has 15 residues. This chain's CDR3 is CASSFAGGISGELFF. CDR3 coding DNA: TGTGCCAGCAGCTTTGCGGGGGGGATTTCCGGGGAGCTGTTTTTT.

This clone came up a few times. The V call is TRBV2, the J call TRBJ2-7; 11 bases agree with TRBD2. V gave up 6 bases and J gave up 5 bases; unmatched junction bases: 6. This CDR3 is built from 14 residues. CDR1 and CDR2 (germline): SNHLY, FYNNEI. CDR3 DNA sequence: TGTGCCAGCAGCGCTAGCGGGGGGTGGAACGAGCAGTACTTC. Encoded protein: CASSASGGWNEQYF.

The rearrangement links TRBV4-3 to TRBJ2-5, with TRBD2 identical over 8 bases. V shed 1 base and J 5 bases; nucleotides not matched to a gene: 3. This CDR3 comprises 14 residues. Germline-derived CDR1 and CDR2 are LGHNA and YSLEER. Here the CDR3 DNA reads TGCGCCAGCAGCCAAGCTGGCGGGAGGGAGACCCAGTACTTC. It translates to CASSQAGGRETQYF.

The chain has TRBV5-1 and TRBJ1-5; 10 bases match TRBD1. Trimming removed 4 bases from V and 5 bases from J; junction bases left unmatched: 6. The CDR3 consists of 15 residues. Germline CDR1 is SGHRS and CDR2 is YFSETQ. This CDR3 reads CASSEGQGSYQPQHF. The CDR3 region has the DNA TGCGCCAGCAGCGAGGGACAGGGGTCCTATCAGCCCCAGCATTTT.

The chain couples TRBV30 to TRBJ2-7; D call uncertain. Trimming took 7 bases from V and 5 from J, leaving 18 bases between them. The CDR3 is 13 residues long. The germline V gene encodes CDR1 GTSNPN and CDR2 SVGIG (reference sequence). The CDR3 is CAFLRVPSHEQYF. CDR3 bases: TGTGCCTTCCTCCGGGTCCCTTCCCACGAGCAGTACTTC.

V gene TRBV5-4 combines with J gene TRBJ1-2; maybe TRBD1 (6 bases). Between the trimmed V and J ends, which lost 3 bases and 4 bases, there was a span of 13 bases. Germline CDR1 is SGHNT and CDR2 is YYREEE (reference sequence). This CDR3 spans 14 amino acids. The CDR3 coding sequence is TGTGCCAGCAGCTCCGGACAGTTTTTCTATGGCTACACCTTC. It is translated as CASSSGQFFYGYTF.

The chain carries TRBV6-1 and TRBJ1-1; D may be TRBD1 (6 bases). CDR3 size: 14 residues. Looked up from germline, CDR1 is MNHNS and CDR2 is SASEGT. The ends were cut back, 7 bases at V and 5 bases at J, with 17 bases in the middle. The CDR3: CASTPGGARTEAFF. As DNA, the CDR3 is TGTGCCAGCACCCCCGGGGGGGCTCGGACTGAAGCTTTCTTT.

The V gene is TRBV7-9, the J gene TRBJ1-5; tentative D call: TRBD1 (6 bases). Germline lookup yields CDR1 SEHNR and CDR2 FQNEAQ (reference sequence). V was clipped by 1 base and J by 0 bases, with 7 bases between them. The CDR3 spans 15 residues. The DNA for the CDR3 is TGTGCCAGCAGCTTAGGGACAGTTAGCAATCAGCCCCAGCATTTT. It encodes CASSLGTVSNQPQHF.

The chain has TRBV7-9 and TRBJ1-5; the D gene is possibly TRBD1 (6 bases). The CDR3 sequence is 15 residues long. The germline V and J ends were trimmed by 2 bases and 1 base, with 9 bases remaining between them. The germline gives CDR1 SEHNR, CDR2 FQNEAQ (reference sequence). The CDR3 DNA follows: TGTGCCAGCAGCTTAACGGGGGGCAGCAATCAGCCCCAGCATTTT. It encodes CASSLTGGSNQPQHF.

The rearrangement uses TRBV13 and TRBJ2-1; 11 bases are a match to TRBD2. The CDR3 loop spans 17 amino acids. Losses at the gene ends were 5 bases for V and 6 bases for J; bases not matched to a gene: 12. Germline CDR1 reads PRHDT; CDR2 reads FYEKMQ (reference sequence). The CDR3 sequence: CASSALRTSGSFNEQFF. In nucleotides, the CDR3 is TGTGCCAGCAGCGCCCTCCGTACTAGCGGGAGTTTCAATGAGCAGTTCTTC.

This chain links TRBV4-3 with TRBJ1-1; D possibly corresponds to TRBD1 (5 bases). Germline CDR1 LGHNA, CDR2 YSLEER. CDR3 length: 15 residues. Trimming stripped 0 bases from V and 2 bases from J, with 10 bases between. CDR3 in amino acids: CASSQDSQGNTEAFF. The CDR3, as DNA: TGCGCCAGCAGCCAAGATTCGCAGGGTAACACTGAAGCTTTCTTT.

The J gene is TRBJ2-6, the V gene TRBV7-3, with a tentative D call TRBD2 (5 bases). This CDR3 has 16 amino acids. Trimming removed 2 bases at V and 4 bases at J, with 12 bases between. CDR1 is SGHTA, CDR2 FQGTGA, per germline. CDR3 in amino acids: CASSLEGATGANVLTF. DNA of the CDR3: TGTGCCAGCAGCTTAGAGGGAGCTACAGGGGCCAACGTCCTGACTTTC. The full variable domain, rest sourced from reference TRBV7-3 and TRBJ2-6, is GAGVSQTPSNKVTEKGKYVELRCDPISGHTALYWYRQSLGQGPEFLIYFQGTGAADDSGLPNDRFFAVRPEGSVSTLKIQRTERGDSAVYLCASSLEGATGANVLTFGAGSRLTVL.

This chain connects TRBV5-1 to TRBJ2-1; D might be TRBD1 (6 bases). V lost 0 bases, J lost 2 bases, and 9 bases lay in between. Germline CDR1 reads SGHRS; CDR2 reads YFSETQ. This CDR3 has 15 amino acids. In DNA form, the CDR3 reads TGCGCCAGCAGCTTGGTTACAGGGACCTACAATGAGCAGTTCTTC. It codes for CASSLVTGTYNEQFF. Based on the CDR3 plus reference TRBV5-1 and TRBJ2-1, the full variable domain is KAGVTQTPRYLIKTRGQQVTLSCSPISGHRSVSWYQQTPGQGLQFLFEYFSETQRNKGNFPGRFSGRQFSNSRSEMNVSTLELGDSALYLCASSLVTGTYNEQFFGPGTRLTVL.

V gene TRBV30 combines with J gene TRBJ1-3, with 8 bases identical to TRBD1. J gave up 4 bases and V 8 bases, and 7 bases lay outside the gene matches. CDR3 length: 13 amino acids. CDR1 is GTSNPN and CDR2 is SVGIG in the germline V gene (reference sequence). The CDR3 DNA reads as TGTGCCAGCCTGACAGGGGTCGGAAACACCATATATTTT. Translating gives CASLTGVGNTIYF. The whole variable domain, filled in from reference TRBV30 and TRBJ1-3, reads SQTIHQWPATLVQPVGSPLSLECTVEGTSNPNLYWYRQAAGRGLQLLFYSVGIGQISSEVPQNLSASRPQDRQFILSSKKLLLSDSGFYLCASLTGVGNTIYFGEGSWLTVV.

The chain employs TRBV19 and TRBJ2-6; D unresolved. V lost 7 bases and J 0 bases, leaving 16 bases between the germline ends. Germline assignment: CDR1 LNHDA and CDR2 SQIVND (reference sequence). This CDR3 region has 17 residues. This CDR3 is CASTKQQTNSGANVLTF. CDR3 sequence (DNA): TGTGCCAGTACCAAACAGCAAACAAACTCTGGGGCCAACGTCCTGACTTTC.

The chain carries TRBV9 and TRBJ2-3; 7 nucleotides align to TRBD2. Germline CDR1 and CDR2: SGDLS and YYNGEE. V was clipped by 7 bases and J by 3 bases; unmatched bases: 14. CDR3 length: 16 amino acids. CDR3 amino acids: CASSETPLADTDTQYF. CDR3 coding DNA: TGTGCCAGCTCAGAGACCCCCCTAGCGGATACAGATACGCAGTATTTT. Drawing the rest from reference TRBV9 and TRBJ2-3, the complete variable domain is DSGVTQTPKHLITATGQRVTLRCSPRSGDLSVYWYQQSLDQGLQFLIQYYNGEERAKGNILERFSAQQFPDLHSELNLSSLELGDSALYFCASSETPLADTDTQYFGPGTRLTVL.

This rearrangement joins TRBV30 to TRBJ1-2; D is uncertain. Germline CDR1 reads GTSNPN; CDR2 reads SVGIG (reference sequence). This CDR3 is 13 amino acids long. V dropped 0 bases and J dropped 4 bases, with 9 bases sitting between them. The CDR3 is CAWSVYTLYGYTF. For the CDR3, the DNA is TGTGCCTGGAGTGTATACACCCTCTATGGCTACACCTTC.

The chain recombines TRBV2 with TRBJ1-6; TRBD1 aligns across 7 bases. The CDR3 is 17 residues long. Germline V gene sequence: CDR1 SNHLY, CDR2 FYNNEI. V was clipped by 8 bases and J by 4 bases; unmatched bases: 14. CDR3 nucleotides: TGTGCCAGCTTTTTCGTGGACAGGAACACTTATAATTCACCCCTCCACTTT. It codes for CASFFVDRNTYNSPLHF. The complete variable domain, with remaining parts taken from reference TRBV2 and TRBJ1-6, reads EPEVTQTPSHQVTQMGQEVILRCVPISNHLYFYWYRQILGQKVEFLVSFYNNEISEKSEIFDDQFSVERPDGSNFTLKIRSTKLEDSAMYFCASFFVDRNTYNSPLHFGNGTRLTVT.

There are a few counts of this clone. This chain links TRBV30 with TRBJ2-7; D perhaps matches TRBD2 (5 bases). V was pared by 5 bases and J by 2 bases, with 10 bases between. The CDR3 loop spans 12 amino acids. In germline, CDR1 is GTSNPN, CDR2 SVGIG (reference sequence). The CDR3 is CAWGRGAYEQYF. The CDR3 DNA sequence: TGTGCCTGGGGACGGGGTGCCTACGAGCAGTACTTC.

This chain joins TRBV29-1 and TRBJ2-3; D perhaps matches TRBD2 (6 bases). Trimming left V 1 base short and J 2 bases short, with 13 bases between. CDR3 length equals 15 residues. Looked up from germline, CDR1 is SQVTM and CDR2 is ANQGSEA. This chain's CDR3 is CSVEVSGTNTDTQYF. CDR3 DNA: TGCAGCGTTGAAGTTAGCGGAACCAACACAGATACGCAGTATTTT.

The rearrangement uses TRBV11-1 and TRBJ1-2; 7 bases fit TRBD1. Unmatched junction bases numbered 5, after V lost 5 bases and J lost 2 bases. The CDR3 length is 14 residues. The germline V gene has CDR1 SGHAT and CDR2 FQDESV (reference sequence). The CDR3 region is CASSGWTGNYGYTF. DNA for the CDR3: TGTGCCAGCAGCGGCTGGACAGGAAACTATGGCTACACCTTC.

This chain joins TRBV18 and TRBJ1-1, with 10 bases matching TRBD1. This CDR3 has 14 amino acids. After removal of 3 bases from V and 4 bases from J, the junction contained 2 bases not matched to a gene. The V gene's germline CDR1 is KGHSH and CDR2 LQKENI. The CDR3 bases are TGTGCCAGCTCACCGACAGGGGGCTTCACTGAAGCTTTCTTT. Its protein is CASSPTGGFTEAFF. The variable domain in full, with the rest retrieved from reference TRBV18 and TRBJ1-1, is NAGVMQNPRHLVRRRGQEARLRCSPMKGHSHVYWYRQLPEEGLKFMVYLQKENIIDESGMPKERFSAEFPKEGPSILRIQQVVRGDSAAYFCASSPTGGFTEAFFGQGTRLTVV.